This T cell receptor beta chain was documented in a study of blood T cell repertoires in COVID-19. Turning to the study itself: Samples of COVID-19 (acute and convalescent) were obtained from the United States, Italy and Spain.

In regard to this clone: The sample contains more than one DNA sequence encoding this CDR3.

Enrolled during active infection, Seattle patients were then followed longitudinally. Generated by immunoSEQ multiplex PCR, the TCRdb table keeps only in-frame clones and is missing some. The data show about 170,000 clones, with roughly nine tenths seen just once and roughly 9.7% held by the top ten. The clonotype was recovered from an older woman with COVID-19, enrolled during active disease. Sample: peripheral blood.

The CDR3 bases are TGTGCCAGCAGCTTAGGGACTAGCGGATCCTACGAGCAGTACTTC. This encodes CASSLGTSGSYEQYF. The V call is TRBV7-2, the J call TRBJ2-7; 10 bases match TRBD2. In germline, CDR1 is SGHTA, CDR2 FQGNSA. Trimming removed 1 base from V and 1 base from J; junction bases left unmatched: 1. This CDR3 comprises 15 residues.